This T cell receptor beta chain was captured by sequencing in a study of glioma-infiltrating T cells after dendritic cell vaccination. The time point denotes: after dendritic cell vaccination, including at tumor progression/relapse. Repertoires were generated with immunoSEQ multiplex PCR, while TCRdb's copy carries only in-frame clones and drops some. The sample yields 70,000 to 100,000 clones, around four fifths seen once. This TCR derives from a human donor with glioblastoma. This material consisted of blood, taken after dendritic cell vaccination.

The CDR3 region is CASSQDRLNTEAFF. The CDR3 DNA reads TGTGCCAGCAGCCAGGACAGACTGAACACTGAAGCTTTCTTT. The chain combines TRBV7-8 with TRBJ1-1, with D possibly matching TRBD1 (6 bases). Per the germline V gene, CDR1 is SGHVS and CDR2 is FQNEAQ. The length of the CDR3 is 14 residues. V was trimmed by 5 bases and J by 0 bases, leaving 10 bases between them. The variable domain in full, with the rest retrieved from reference TRBV7-8 and TRBJ1-1, is GAGVSQSPRYKVAKRGQDVALRCDPISGHVSLFWYQQALGQGPEFLTYFQNEAQLDKSGLPSDRFFAERPEGSVSTLKIQRTQQEDSAVYLCASSQDRLNTEAFFGQGTRLTVV.